Below are 32 T cell receptor beta chains sequenced from a single sample in a study of blood T cells in healthy people across ages. A J-beta primer mix and a sample-barcoded 5' primer were used in a second PCR of roughly 6 to 11 cycles. TCRdb redid the calling of the 5' RACE reads with MiXCR, one entry per CDR3 protein. The sample contains about 1.6 million distinct CDR3 sequences, around 36% of which appear only once. The sample comprised blood. These receptors all come from a woman in her 30s in good health.

This clonotype was counted many times. This chain connects TRBV9 to TRBJ2-7; TRBD2 matches at 8 bases. CDR1 SGDLS and CDR2 YYNGEE come from the germline V gene. V was clipped by 4 bases and J by 6 bases; unmatched bases: 6. The CDR3 sequence is 13 residues long. CDR3 in amino acids: CASSPGLATEQYF. Written as DNA, the CDR3 is TGTGCCAGCAGCCCTGGACTAGCCACCGAGCAGTACTTC.

This clonotype was detected a few times. The junction does not match germline at one end; this may be a read error. The rearrangement joins TRBV20-1 to TRBJ1-2, with TRBD1 as a possible D gene (5 bases). Germline loops: CDR1 DFQATT, CDR2 SNEGSKA (reference sequence). The CDR3 sequence is 13 residues long. The CDR3 sequence is CSAPLGDVYDYTF. CDR3 coding DNA: TGCAGTGCTCCGTTAGGGGATGTCTATGACTACACCTTC.

This chain joins TRBV3-1 and TRBJ2-3; no clear D gene. With 4 bases removed from V and 4 bases from J, the gap between germline ends came to 15 bases. CDR1 is LGHDT and CDR2 is YNNKEL in the germline V gene (reference sequence). The CDR3 loop spans 15 amino acids. As DNA, the CDR3 is TGTGCCAGCAGCCCGAAGGATAGGGTGTCAGATACGCAGTATTTT. Protein: CASSPKDRVSDTQYF.

A note on this clonotype: Germline and junction disagree at one end, which may indicate a read error. CDR3 in DNA: TGTGCCAGCGGTGAACCTGGACGGGCCGAAAACTTCTTT. It translates to CASGEPGRAENFF. The chain couples TRBV25-1 to TRBJ1-1; D is ambiguous. This CDR3 has 13 amino acids. Germline CDR1 MGHDK, CDR2 SYGVNS.

The sample holds many counts of this clonotype. This chain uses TRBV29-1 with TRBJ2-7; D unresolved. The CDR3 length is 13 residues. V was shortened by 0 bases and J by 1 base, with 7 bases between the two germline ends. In germline, CDR1 is SQVTM, CDR2 ANQGSEA. CDR3 sequence (DNA): TGCAGCGTTGAAGACTTGAAATCCTACGAGCAGTACTTC. Its translation is CSVEDLKSYEQYF.

This chain links TRBV13 with TRBJ2-1, with 12 nucleotides matching TRBD2. Germline lookup yields CDR1 PRHDT and CDR2 FYEKMQ (reference sequence). The J segment lost 8 bases and the V segment lost 2 bases, leaving 4 bases of the junction unmatched. The length of the CDR3 is 15 residues. CDR3 nucleotides: TGTGCCAGCAGCTTATCTAGCGGGAGGGCCTATGAGCAGTTCTTC. Translated: CASSLSSGRAYEQFF.

There are many counts of this clonotype. The chain carries TRBV10-3 and TRBJ2-6, with D unclear. The CDR3 is made up of 13 amino acids. The germline V gene has CDR1 ENHRY and CDR2 SYGVKD. Trimming stripped 3 bases from V and 9 bases from J, with 9 bases between. The CDR3 region has the DNA TGTGCCATCAGTGAAGGTGGTCTCAACGTCCTGACTTTC. Residues: CAISEGGLNVLTF.

This clonotype was detected ten times or more. The chain joins TRBV12-3 or TRBV12-4 to TRBJ1-2; 9 positions agree with TRBD1. V lost 6 bases and J lost 1; bases outside the gene matches: 3. The CDR3 has 14 residues. This CDR3 reads CASSGQGFNYGYTF. In DNA form, the CDR3 reads TGTGCCAGCAGCGGACAGGGGTTTAACTATGGCTACACCTTC.

This clonotype was seen once. One end of the junction does not line up with germline, which may come from a read error. This chain links TRBV7-9 with TRBJ2-1; 11 nucleotides line up with TRBD2. Germline V gene lookup returns CDR1 SEHNR and CDR2 FQNEAQ (reference sequence). CDR3 length: 16 amino acids. For the CDR3, the DNA is TGTACCAGCAGCTTAGCGGGGGGGCCAGGGTATAATGAGCAGTTCTTC. It translates to CTSSLAGGPGYNEQFF.

This clonotype was counted a few times. This rearrangement joins TRBV24-1 to TRBJ2-1, with 8 nucleotides matching TRBD1. Germline CDR1 reads KGHDR; CDR2 reads SFDVKD. The CDR3 has 16 residues. With V trimmed by 4 bases and J by 8 bases, 12 bases remained unmatched. The CDR3 is CATSDLGQEGSYEQFF. The CDR3 coding sequence is TGTGCCACCAGTGACCTGGGACAGGAGGGGTCTTATGAGCAGTTCTTC.

The chain couples TRBV20-1 to TRBJ2-5; 13 nucleotides align to TRBD2. Germline-derived CDR1 and CDR2 are DFQATT and SNEGSKA (reference sequence). Germline trimming cut 6 bases from V and 5 bases from J; bases unmatched to any gene: 9. The CDR3 is 15 residues long. In nucleotides, the CDR3 is TGCAGTGCGCCGACTAGCGGGGGGCCGGGTGAGACCCAGTACTTC. Its translation is CSAPTSGGPGETQYF.

The rearrangement joins TRBV6-2 or TRBV6-3 to TRBJ1-1; a possible D gene is TRBD1 (6 bases). Germline CDR1 is MNHEY and CDR2 is SVGEGT. V lost 7 bases, J lost 7 bases, and 25 bases lay in between. The CDR3 contains 16 residues. Written as DNA, the CDR3 is TGTGCCAGCACCCACAGGGTGACAACCGACCGGGTTGAAGCTTTCTTT. Translation gives CASTHRVTTDRVEAFF.

This chain links TRBV6-1 with TRBJ1-6; 8 bases are shared with TRBD1. CDR3 size: 13 residues. V lost 7 bases to trimming and J lost 10 bases; unmatched junction nucleotides: 6. CDR1 and CDR2 (germline): MNHNS, SASEGT. The CDR3: CASTGQGSSPLHF. The CDR3 nucleotides read TGTGCCAGCACCGGACAGGGTAGCTCACCCCTCCACTTT.

This clonotype was seen repeatedly, ten times or more. V is TRBV4-1 and J is TRBJ2-5, with TRBD2 matching over 10 bases. This CDR3 has 18 amino acids. Germline trimming cut 0 bases from V and 2 bases from J; bases unmatched to any gene: 9. Germline CDR1 and CDR2: MGHRA and YSYEKL. CDR3 in amino acids: CASSQDPLAGAPQETQYF. In nucleotides, the CDR3 is TGCGCCAGCAGCCAAGACCCCCTAGCGGGGGCCCCACAAGAGACCCAGTACTTC.

A few counts support this clonotype. This sequence joins TRBV25-1 and TRBJ2-3; D gene unclear. The CDR3 totals 15 residues. Germline CDR1 reads MGHDK; CDR2 reads SYGVNS. V was clipped by 5 bases and J by 2 bases, with 14 bases between them. The CDR3 is CASSFVGGYTDTQYF. The CDR3 DNA reads as TGTGCCAGCAGTTTCGTCGGTGGATACACAGATACGCAGTATTTT.

The chain links TRBV3-1 to TRBJ1-2; D not certain. Germline V CDR1 and CDR2: LGHDT, YNNKEL (reference sequence). V lost 0 bases and J lost 7, with 9 bases in between. CDR3 length: 13 amino acids. Here the CDR3 reads CASSQDKSVGYTF. The CDR3, as DNA: TGTGCCAGCAGCCAAGATAAGTCTGTTGGCTACACCTTC.

A few counts support this clonotype. The rearrangement uses TRBV13 and TRBJ2-7, with unresolved D. The ends were cut back, 1 base at V and 5 bases at J, with 9 bases in the middle. CDR1 and CDR2 (germline): PRHDT, FYEKMQ (reference sequence). The CDR3 totals 13 residues. In DNA form, the CDR3 reads TGTGCCAGCAGCTTAGTTCGGCCAGACGAGCAGTACTTC. Its protein product is CASSLVRPDEQYF.

This clonotype was counted once. The gene calls are TRBV7-6 and TRBJ2-3; D gene uncertain. The CDR3 has 15 amino acids. Trimming left V 1 base short and J 2 bases short, with 10 bases between. Germline-derived CDR1 and CDR2 are SGHVS and FNYEAQ. The CDR3 DNA sequence: TGTGCCAGCAGCTTAGACACCATTTTCACAGATACGCAGTATTTT. This translates into CASSLDTIFTDTQYF.

Only a few counts were recorded for this clonotype. This chain uses TRBV12-3 or TRBV12-4 with TRBJ2-4; D remains ambiguous. The end of the DNA fits TRBJ2-7 better, so the J call may be wrong. The CDR3 runs 13 residues. In DNA form, the CDR3 reads TGTGCCAGCAGTTTAGGAGAGGTTGCCGAGCAGTACTTC. Its protein product is CASSLGEVAEQYF.

Only a few counts were recorded for this clonotype. The J gene is TRBJ2-1, the V gene TRBV7-2, with 9 bases matching TRBD2. V was clipped by 5 bases and J by 3 bases; unmatched bases: 8. Germline loops: CDR1 SGHTA, CDR2 FQGNSA. CDR3 length: 16 amino acids. The CDR3 here is CASSLGLAAFYNEQFF. The CDR3 region has the DNA TGTGCCAGCAGCCTGGGACTAGCAGCCTTCTACAATGAGCAGTTCTTC.

The chain is built from TRBV30 and TRBJ1-1, with a weak D call TRBD1 (6 bases). This CDR3 has 14 amino acids. V lost 0 bases to trimming and J lost 11 bases, with 19 bases between them. Looked up from germline, CDR1 is GTSNPN and CDR2 is SVGIG (reference sequence). Written as DNA, the CDR3 is TGTGCCTGGAGTGTAGGTGGGACAACCCTGGCCGCTTTCTTT. This encodes CAWSVGGTTLAAFF.

This clonotype has more than one count but fewer than ten. The CDR3 is CASSSQSWTEEAYGYTF. The CDR3 coding sequence is TGTGCCAGCAGCTCCCAATCTTGGACGGAAGAGGCCTATGGCTACACCTTC. The V call is TRBV13, the J call TRBJ1-2; D remains ambiguous. This CDR3 spans 17 amino acids. V dropped 4 bases and J dropped 4 bases, with 22 bases sitting between them. Germline V gives CDR1 PRHDT, CDR2 FYEKMQ (reference sequence).

The chain carries TRBV12-3 or TRBV12-4 and TRBJ1-1; D not certain. The V end lost 2 bases, the J end lost 1 base, and 8 bases lay between the germline ends. This CDR3 comprises 14 residues. In DNA, the CDR3 is TGTGCCAGCAGTTTACGGTCAGAGAACACTGAAGCTTTCTTT. Amino acids: CASSLRSENTEAFF.

This clonotype was detected only a few times. This chain joins TRBV9 and TRBJ2-7, with TRBD2 matching 7 bases. V lost 3 bases, J lost 0 bases, and 3 bases stayed unmatched. CDR1 is SGDLS, CDR2 YYNGEE, per germline. The CDR3 totals 14 residues. The CDR3 coding sequence is TGTGCCAGCAGCGCAACTAGCGCCTCCTACGAGCAGTACTTC. Translating gives CASSATSASYEQYF.

This clonotype appeared a few times. This chain connects TRBV6-1 to TRBJ2-3; 7 bases are a match to TRBD1. The CDR3 runs to 14 residues. Germline CDR1 reads MNHNS; CDR2 reads SASEGT. With 4 bases clipped from V and 4 bases from J, the junction kept 5 bases outside the gene matches. This CDR3 is CASSGRGHPDTQYF. Written as DNA, the CDR3 is TGTGCCAGCAGTGGAAGGGGGCACCCAGATACGCAGTATTTT.

This clonotype has more than one count but fewer than ten. The genes are TRBV5-6 and TRBJ1-1, with 9 bases fitting TRBD1. V lost 4 bases to trimming and J lost 3 bases; unmatched junction nucleotides: 7. This CDR3 contains 15 residues. Germline V lookup: CDR1 SGHDT, CDR2 YYEEEE. For the CDR3, the DNA is TGTGCCAGCAGCCGGGACAGGGATAAAGACACTGAAGCTTTCTTT. It is translated as CASSRDRDKDTEAFF.

This clonotype was recorded only once. V is TRBV29-1 and J is TRBJ2-1; D is undetermined. Germline V CDR1 and CDR2: SQVTM, ANQGSEA. Trimming left V 6 bases short and J 0 bases short, with 9 bases between. The CDR3 spans 13 residues. CDR3 amino acids: CSVLLSSYNEQFF. Written as DNA, the CDR3 is TGCAGCGTCCTCCTGAGCTCCTACAATGAGCAGTTCTTC.

The chain links TRBV20-1 to TRBJ2-1; TRBD2 agrees at 8 bases. CDR1 and CDR2 from the germline V gene are DFQATT and SNEGSKA (reference sequence). The junction had 10 bases not matched to a gene; V was cut back by 3 bases and J by 3 bases. CDR3 size: 16 residues. The CDR3 sequence is CSARLPAGGRYNEQFF. The DNA for the CDR3 is TGCAGTGCTAGGCTCCCGGCGGGGGGCCGCTACAATGAGCAGTTCTTC.

V is TRBV10-3 and J is TRBJ2-3; D gene uncertain. The V end was cut by 6 bases, the J end by 0 bases, with 4 bases between. This CDR3 is built from 12 residues. Germline V CDR1 and CDR2: ENHRY, SYGVKD. DNA for the CDR3: TGTGCCATCAGGGCTAGCACAGATACGCAGTATTTT. Translation gives CAIRASTDTQYF.

This clonotype has more than one count but fewer than ten. The chain couples TRBV15 to TRBJ2-7, with D possibly being TRBD2 (5 bases). Trimming left V 3 bases short and J 5 bases short, with 20 bases between. Per the germline V gene, CDR1 is LNHNV and CDR2 is YYDKDF (reference sequence). The CDR3 has 16 amino acids. This chain's CDR3 is CATSRSPGGWSHEQYF. The CDR3 DNA follows: TGTGCCACCAGCAGGAGTCCTGGAGGTTGGTCCCACGAGCAGTACTTC.

The V gene is TRBV10-3, the J gene TRBJ1-2; TRBD1 matches at 9 bases. The germline CDR1 and CDR2 sequences are ENHRY and SYGVKD. The CDR3 runs 17 residues. The J segment lost 3 bases and the V segment lost 0 bases, leaving 8 bases of the junction unmatched. The CDR3 nucleotides are TGTGCCATCAGTGAGTCGAAAGGGGGACAGGGACACTATGGCTACACCTTC. Its translation: CAISESKGGQGHYGYTF.

V gene TRBV20-1 combines with J gene TRBJ2-1; 14 positions match TRBD2. J lost 8 bases, V lost 0 bases, and 12 bases had no gene match. CDR1 is DFQATT and CDR2 is SNEGSKA in the germline V gene (reference sequence). The CDR3 has 18 residues. The CDR3 here is CSARDPTGLAGAFDEQFF. The CDR3 coding sequence is TGCAGTGCTAGAGACCCCACGGGACTAGCGGGAGCTTTCGATGAGCAGTTCTTC.